This T cell receptor (beta chain) was identified during a study of OX40 agonist ivuxolimab in advanced cancers. Overall study context: The mean age was approximately 60 years, ranging from about 20 to 79, with around four fifths of participants male.

Study-level points and caveats: With doses of 0.1-3.0 mg/kg, partial responders showed among the lowest clonal expansion.

With respect to this clone: Its antigen is not identified.

This CDR3 has 14 residues. Germline CDR1 is MNHEY and CDR2 is SMNVEV (reference sequence). Losses at the gene ends were 1 base for V and 4 bases for J; bases not matched to a gene: 3. TCRdb's table, derived via immunoSEQ multiplex PCR, lists solely in-frame clones and lacks some. The sample includes tens of thousands of clones, 75% to 90% of them seen just once. The input for sequencing was CD4+ or CD8+ T cells sorted from blood, taken in a trial of the OX40 agonist ivuxolimab. The TCR sequence derives from an adult with an advanced solid tumor such as melanoma, head and neck, liver or kidney cancer. J is TRBJ1-1 and V is TRBV27, with 7 bases identical to TRBD1. Here the CDR3 reads CASSLYPGGTEAFF. Here the CDR3 DNA reads TGTGCCAGCAGTTTATACCCAGGGGGCACTGAAGCTTTCTTT.